Each of the 14 T cell receptor beta chains below was sequenced from the same sample in a study of Graves' ophthalmopathy and Graves' hyperthyroidism. Amplification of the TCR beta CDR3 regions used RNA transcripts (as template). HTBI primers primed a first-round RT-PCR, and a second-round multiplex PCR followed. TCRdb used MiXCR to reprocess the multiplex PCR reads, holding one entry per CDR3 protein. The table includes tens of thousands of distinct CDR3 sequences, under 55% detected once. The sample consisted of peripheral blood. Receptors were obtained from an adult woman with Graves' ophthalmopathy.

CDR3 protein: CSATTSDRAQYEQYF. CDR3 DNA sequence: TGCAGTGCTACCACTAGCGACAGGGCCCAATACGAGCAGTACTTC. The chain recombines TRBV20-1 with TRBJ2-7, with D perhaps matching TRBD1 or TRBD2 (7 bases each). From germline, CDR1 is DFQATT and CDR2 SNEGSKA (reference sequence). Trimming pared 4 bases from V and 4 bases from J, leaving 20 bases between. The CDR3 sequence is 15 residues long.

The table lists this clonotype with a few counts. CDR3 sequence: CASSLLKMNTQYF. In nucleotides, the CDR3 is TGTGCCAGCAGTTTACTCAAGATGAATACGCAGTATTTT. The chain combines TRBV27 with TRBJ2-3; unclear D gene. The V end lost 2 bases, the J end lost 7 bases, and 10 bases lay between the germline ends. CDR1 is MNHEY, CDR2 SMNVEV, per germline (reference sequence). The CDR3 spans 13 residues.

Comments on this clonotype: Compared with germline, one end of the junction differs, possibly owing to a read error. The genes are TRBV20-1 and TRBJ1-1, with D perhaps TRBD1 (6 bases). Germline V lookup: CDR1 DFQATT, CDR2 SNEGSKA (reference sequence). The CDR3 runs 14 residues. The CDR3 loop reads CSASLDRSRTEACF. The CDR3 DNA reads TGCAGTGCTAGTCTAGACAGGTCCAGGACTGAAGCTTGCTTT.

This clonotype was detected many times. The chain has TRBV6-5 and TRBJ1-2; D may be TRBD1 (6 bases). Trimming removed 7 bases at V and 8 bases at J, with 14 bases between. The CDR3 consists of 12 residues. Germline CDR1 reads MNHEY; CDR2 reads SVGAGI. This chain's CDR3 is CASNNREGGYTF. CDR3 coding DNA: TGTGCCAGCAATAACAGGGAGGGCGGCTACACCTTC.

Ten or more counts support this clonotype. J is TRBJ1-4 and V is TRBV12-3 or TRBV12-4; D unclear. The CDR3 is 19 amino acids. V lost 2 bases and J lost 5, with 24 bases in between. This CDR3 reads CASSLPAGTGPPINEKLFF. The CDR3 nucleotides are TGTGCCAGCAGTTTACCGGCGGGTACCGGGCCACCGATAAATGAAAAACTGTTTTTT.

The chain uses TRBV29-1 and TRBJ2-7; D perhaps matches TRBD2 (6 bases). CDR1 is SQVTM, CDR2 ANQGSEA, per germline. Trimming shortened V by 8 bases and J by 1 base, and 15 bases separated the two germline ends. The length of the CDR3 is 13 residues. The CDR3 spells CSQKTGTSYEQYF. The CDR3 bases are TGCAGCCAGAAGACTGGGACTTCCTACGAGCAGTACTTC.

This clonotype was detected many times. The chain recombines TRBV11-2 with TRBJ1-2; TRBD1 agrees at 7 bases. The V gene's germline CDR1 is SGHAT and CDR2 FQNNGV. The CDR3 totals 13 residues. V lost 2 bases and J lost 12; bases outside the gene matches: 9. The CDR3 nucleotides read TGTGCCAGCAGCTTAACAGGGGAAGGGTGGCACACCTTC. Protein product: CASSLTGEGWHTF.

In this sample, this clonotype turned up many times. The chain joins TRBV20-1 to TRBJ2-3, with TRBD2 matching over 10 bases. The J segment lost 14 bases and the V segment lost 0 bases, leaving 8 bases of the junction unmatched. The CDR3 covers 13 residues. Germline CDR1 is DFQATT and CDR2 is SNEGSKA (reference sequence). DNA of the CDR3: TGCAGTGCTAGAGATAGCTTAGCGGGAGGCAGGTATTTT. Its protein is CSARDSLAGGRYF.

This chain connects TRBV25-1 to TRBJ2-1; 11 positions match TRBD2. The CDR3 runs 15 residues. Germline lookup yields CDR1 MGHDK and CDR2 SYGVNS. V was pared by 1 base and J by 8 bases, with 4 bases of the junction left unmatched. CDR3 DNA sequence: TGTGCCAGCAGTGAATTAGCGGGAGGGGGAGATGAGCAGTTCTTC. It yields the protein CASSELAGGGDEQFF.

Turning to this clonotype: Since a much larger clone is just one base distant, this may be a read error. The chain combines TRBV6-8 with TRBJ2-1, with 7 bases identical to TRBD2. CDR3 length equals 16 residues. The V gene's germline CDR1 is MNHGY and CDR2 SAAAGT. The DNA of the CDR3 is TGTGCCTGCAGTGGGAGCGGGGCGAGCTCCTACAATGAGCAGTTCTTC. Its protein product is CACSGSGASSYNEQFF.

This clonotype was seen only a few times. The chain recombines TRBV3-1 with TRBJ2-1, with 11 bases matching TRBD2. This CDR3 contains 17 residues. The germline V gene encodes CDR1 LGHDT and CDR2 YNNKEL (reference sequence). V trimming: 0 bases; J trimming: 5 bases; junction bases outside the gene matches: 6. CDR3 sequence: CASSQELGTSGHNEQFF. The CDR3 DNA follows: TGTGCCAGCAGCCAAGAACTCGGGACTAGCGGCCACAATGAGCAGTTCTTC.

This clonotype was seen ten or more times. The rearrangement joins TRBV9 to TRBJ1-5; D is ambiguous. The germline V gene has CDR1 SGDLS and CDR2 YYNGEE. V lost 3 bases and J lost 4, with 14 bases in between. This CDR3 has 15 residues. CDR3 in DNA: TGTGCCAGCAGCGATCCGGCTGGGTTGAATCAGCCCCAGCATTTT. Translating it yields CASSDPAGLNQPQHF.

This clonotype showed up many times. This may arise from a read error, as a much more abundant clone is one base away. This chain links TRBV12-3 or TRBV12-4 with TRBJ2-7; possibly TRBD2 for D (6 bases). V lost 10 bases and J 2 bases, leaving 18 bases between the germline ends. The CDR3 totals 14 residues. Here the CDR3 reads CATSLGLTAYEQYF. The CDR3 bases are TGTGCCACCAGCCTGGGACTGACCGCCTACGAGCAGTACTTC.

This clonotype was recorded at least ten times. The chain is built from TRBV7-3 and TRBJ2-7; TRBD2 agrees at 14 bases. The CDR3 covers 17 residues. V lost 1 base and J lost 6; bases outside the gene matches: 8. The germline V gene encodes CDR1 SGHTA and CDR2 FQGTGA. CDR3 sequence: CASSLSSTGLAGAEQYF. CDR3 DNA: TGTGCCAGCAGCTTAAGTAGTACGGGACTAGCGGGAGCCGAGCAGTACTTC.